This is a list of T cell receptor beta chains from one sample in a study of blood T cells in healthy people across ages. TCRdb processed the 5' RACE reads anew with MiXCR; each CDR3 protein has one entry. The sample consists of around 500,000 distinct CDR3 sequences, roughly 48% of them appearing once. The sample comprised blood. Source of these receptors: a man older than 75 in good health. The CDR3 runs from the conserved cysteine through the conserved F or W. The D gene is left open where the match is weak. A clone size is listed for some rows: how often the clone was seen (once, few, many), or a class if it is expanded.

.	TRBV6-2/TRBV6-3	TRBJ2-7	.	CASSYSGVRWTKYEQYF	TGTGCCAGCAGTTACAGTGGAGTTCGGTGGACAAAATACGAGCAGTACTTC
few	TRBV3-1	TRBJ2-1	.	CASSKLANEQFF	TGTGCCAGCAGCAAACTAGCAAATGAGCAGTTCTTC
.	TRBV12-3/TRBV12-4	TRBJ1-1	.	CASSLLQGHGEAFF	TGTGCCAGCAGTTTACTCCAGGGGCATGGGGAAGCTTTCTTT
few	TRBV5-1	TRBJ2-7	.	CASSFTLSTAGSSYEQYF	TGCGCCAGCAGCTTTACCCTCTCGACGGCGGGGAGCTCCTACGAGCAGTACTTC
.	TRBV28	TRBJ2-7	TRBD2	CASRTTGTNTYEQYF	TGTGCCAGCAGAACTACCGGGACTAACACCTACGAGCAGTACTTC
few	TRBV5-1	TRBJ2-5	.	CASSLNLYQETQYF	TGCGCCAGCAGCCTGAACTTGTACCAAGAGACCCAGTACTTC
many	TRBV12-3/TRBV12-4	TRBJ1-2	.	CASSLEVGGYTF	TGTGCCAGCAGTTTAGAAGTTGGCGGCTACACCTTC
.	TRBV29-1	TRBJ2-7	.	CSVEIGGYYEQYF	TGCAGCGTTGAAATAGGCGGGTACTACGAGCAGTACTTC
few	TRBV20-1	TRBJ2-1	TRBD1	CSARDRGIHNEQFF	TGCAGTGCTAGGGACAGGGGGATTCACAATGAGCAGTTCTTC
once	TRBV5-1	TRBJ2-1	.	CASGLGGSGLAGNEQFF	TGCGCCAGCGGCTTGGGAGGTTCGGGTTTGGCGGGCAATGAGCAGTTCTTC
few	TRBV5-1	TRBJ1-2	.	CASSQGRGNYGYTF	TGCGCCAGCAGCCAAGGACGGGGGAACTATGGCTACACCTTC
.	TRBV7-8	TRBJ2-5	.	CASGRGVQETQYF	TGTGCCAGCGGAAGAGGGGTCCAAGAGACCCAGTACTTC